The entry below describes one TCR beta chain. The record originates from a study of human T cells and chemical hapten exposure. MiXCR, run by TCRdb on the RACE reads, gives a single entry per CDR3 protein. The repertoire has 340,000 or so distinct CDR3 sequences, roughly 6.9% of them found once; the top ten carry roughly 8%. The sample's time point: patch test 1, 2 weeks after DPC sensitization. Stated treatment: therapeutic diphenylcyclopropenone sensitization with weekly scalp DPC. CDR3 length: 14 amino acids. The V end was cut by 6 bases, the J end by 3 bases, with 13 bases between. The chain links TRBV12-3 or TRBV12-4 to TRBJ2-3; a weak D match, TRBD2 (6 bases). Sequenced material: whole blood, taken in connection with sensitization to the hapten diphenylcyclopropenone (DPC). The source of this sequence is a woman aged 18-30 years with alopecia areata. Some clones in this sample may be carry-over from other donors' samples. The DNA of the CDR3 is TGTGCCAGCAGCTCACGCGCGGGGACAGATACGCAGTATTTT. Translated, it gives CASSSRAGTDTQYF.